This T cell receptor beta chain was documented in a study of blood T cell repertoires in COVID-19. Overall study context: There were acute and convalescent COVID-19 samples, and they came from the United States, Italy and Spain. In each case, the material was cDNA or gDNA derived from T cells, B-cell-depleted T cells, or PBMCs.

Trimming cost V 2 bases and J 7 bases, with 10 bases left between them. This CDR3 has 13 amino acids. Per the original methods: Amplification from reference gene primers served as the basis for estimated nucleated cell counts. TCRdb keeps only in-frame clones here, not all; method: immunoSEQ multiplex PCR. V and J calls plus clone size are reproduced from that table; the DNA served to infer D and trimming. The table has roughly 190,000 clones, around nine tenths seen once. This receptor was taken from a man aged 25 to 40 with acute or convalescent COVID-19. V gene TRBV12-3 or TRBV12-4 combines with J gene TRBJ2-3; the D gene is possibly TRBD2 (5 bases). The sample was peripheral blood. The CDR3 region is CASSLLSGNTQYF. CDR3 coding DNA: TGTGCCAGCAGTTTACTGTCCGGGAATACGCAGTATTTT.